This TCR beta chain originates from a study of CD8 T cells in ankylosing spondylitis. Study-wide findings and caveats: Disease-linked clones bore a CD8+ phenotype and were relatively rare in peripheral blood.

CDR1 is SEHNR and CDR2 is FQNEAQ in the germline V gene (reference sequence). This CDR3 is built from 11 residues. V was trimmed by 3 bases and J by 7 bases, leaving 7 bases between them. For TCR beta, libraries came from quantitative 5'-RACE with molecular barcodes. TCRdb re-derived calls from the 5' RACE reads in MiXCR, one entry per CDR3 protein. Altogether just over 350,000 distinct CDR3 sequences are present, roughly 20% being singletons, with the ten largest covering roughly 13%. To note about this clonotype: The target antigen is unknown.

This sequence was found in a male donor with ankylosing spondylitis or in good health (not recorded which). Input material: blood, either unsorted or a sorted T cell fraction (not recorded which). The genes are TRBV7-9 and TRBJ2-7; no clear D. The CDR3, as DNA: TGTGCCAGCAGCTTGCTAGTGGAGCAGTACTTC. It translates to CASSLLVEQYF.